Listed below are T cell receptor beta chains from one sample, sequenced in a study of shared clonotypes between healthy human individuals. The data were produced by immunoSEQ multiplex PCR, yet TCRdb's version contains in-frame clones alone and is incomplete. The sample contains fewer than 200,000 clones, roughly 93% of which appear only once. The sequenced material came from naive CD4+ T cells sorted from blood. All receptors derive from a woman aged 25 to 39 in good health. Each CDR3 is given with its conserved first and last residue. Each record gives: V gene, CDR3 length, D gene, J gene, clone size, CDR3 protein, CDR3 DNA. A D gene is named only where the DNA matches it firmly. Size is omitted from some rows. Given values are once, few, many or a class for expanded clones.

V: TRBV6-6
length: 16
D: TRBD2
J: TRBJ2-3
size: -
CDR3: CASSRLAGGYTDTQYF
DNA: TGTGCCAGCAGTCGACTAGCGGGAGGGTACACAGATACGCAGTATTTT

V: TRBV19
length: 15
D: -
J: TRBJ2-6
size: -
CDR3: CATSGRSPGANVLTF
DNA: TGTGCCACCTCTGGGAGGAGTCCTGGGGCCAACGTCCTGACTTTC

V: TRBV5-6
length: 16
D: -
J: TRBJ1-2
size: -
CDR3: CASSPGLMASLYGYTF
DNA: TGTGCCAGCAGCCCGGGGTTAATGGCCTCTCTCTATGGCTACACCTTC

V: TRBV11-2
length: 13
D: TRBD2
J: TRBJ2-7
size: -
CDR3: CASSLGAGGKQYF
DNA: TGTGCCAGCAGCTTAGGGGCGGGAGGGAAACAGTACTTC

V: TRBV2
length: 16
D: -
J: TRBJ1-5
size: -
CDR3: CASALLGGGMRQPQHF
DNA: TGTGCCAGCGCCTTGTTAGGAGGCGGGATGAGACAGCCCCAGCATTTT

V: TRBV28
length: 15
D: TRBD1
J: TRBJ2-7
size: -
CDR3: CASSFIRTGTYEQYF
DNA: TGTGCCAGCAGTTTTATCCGGACAGGGACCTACGAGCAGTACTTC

V: TRBV28
length: 13
D: -
J: TRBJ1-2
size: once
CDR3: CASSLRRNYGYTF
DNA: TGTGCCAGCAGTTTACGACGGAACTATGGCTACACCTTC

V: TRBV6-5
length: 11
D: -
J: TRBJ2-7
size: -
CDR3: CASSFGYEQYF
DNA: TGTGCCAGCAGTTTTGGTTACGAGCAGTACTTC

V: TRBV2
length: 14
D: -
J: TRBJ2-7
size: -
CDR3: CASSEPGVYYEQYF
DNA: TGTGCCAGCAGTGAACCAGGGGTTTACTACGAGCAGTACTTC

V: TRBV4-2
length: 18
D: TRBD2
J: TRBJ2-2
size: -
CDR3: CASSQARGTSRGTGELFF
DNA: TGTGCCAGCAGCCAGGCCAGAGGGACTAGCCGTGGGACCGGGGAGCTGTTTTTT

V: TRBV21-1
length: 15
D: -
J: TRBJ2-7
size: -
CDR3: CASSKGSGRIDEQYF
DNA: TGTGCCAGCAGCAAGGGAAGCGGGAGAATCGACGAGCAGTACTTC

V: TRBV5-1
length: 15
D: -
J: TRBJ1-1
size: -
CDR3: CASSTGRALNTEAFF
DNA: TGCGCCAGCAGCACAGGACGGGCTCTGAACACTGAAGCTTTCTTT

V: TRBV18
length: 15
D: TRBD1
J: TRBJ2-7
size: -
CDR3: CASSPRGQGVHEQYF
DNA: TGTGCCAGCTCACCGAGGGGACAGGGGGTCCACGAGCAGTACTTC

V: TRBV4-2
length: 18
D: TRBD2
J: TRBJ2-7
size: -
CDR3: CASSQDSLAGDFSYEQYF
DNA: TGTGCCAGCAGCCAAGATTCACTAGCGGGCGACTTCTCCTACGAGCAGTACTTC

V: TRBV2
length: 17
D: -
J: TRBJ1-2
size: -
CDR3: CASRDTIQGFLRYGYTF
DNA: TGTGCCAGCAGAGACACAATACAGGGATTCCTTCGGTATGGCTACACCTTC

V: TRBV19
length: 14
D: -
J: TRBJ1-4
size: once
CDR3: CASSRRRDNEKLFF
DNA: TGTGCCAGTAGTAGGAGACGGGATAATGAAAAACTGTTTTTT

V: TRBV7-6
length: 15
D: TRBD1
J: TRBJ2-1
size: -
CDR3: CASSRTGDVMNEQFF
DNA: TGTGCCAGCAGCCGGACAGGGGACGTTATGAACGAGCAGTTCTTC

V: TRBV5-1
length: 14
D: TRBD1
J: TRBJ2-2
size: -
CDR3: CASSTETGSRELFF
DNA: TGCGCCAGCAGCACAGAGACAGGGTCCAGGGAGCTGTTTTTT

V: TRBV7-2
length: 14
D: -
J: TRBJ2-1
size: once
CDR3: CASSFAGSYNEQFF
DNA: TGTGCCAGCAGCTTCGCGGGCTCCTACAATGAGCAGTTCTTC

V: TRBV27
length: 15
D: TRBD1
J: TRBJ2-7
size: -
CDR3: CASTPGQGAVDEQYF
DNA: TGTGCCAGCACCCCGGGACAGGGGGCAGTCGACGAGCAGTACTTC

V: TRBV4-2
length: 18
D: -
J: TRBJ2-1
size: -
CDR3: CASSQAGGGEGPYNEQFF
DNA: TGTGCCAGCAGCCAAGCCGGAGGGGGGGAGGGTCCCTACAATGAGCAGTTCTTC

V: TRBV2
length: 14
D: -
J: TRBJ1-5
size: -
CDR3: CASSGQASNQPQHF
DNA: TGTGCCAGCAGCGGGCAGGCTAGCAATCAGCCCCAGCATTTT

V: TRBV27
length: 12
D: -
J: TRBJ1-4
size: -
CDR3: CASKTEGEKLFF
DNA: TGTGCCAGCAAGACGGAGGGCGAAAAACTGTTTTTT

V: TRBV5-8
length: 17
D: -
J: TRBJ2-7
size: -
CDR3: CASSSSRIRDRTYEQYF
DNA: TGTGCCAGCAGTTCCTCACGGATTAGAGACCGAACCTACGAGCAGTACTTC

V: TRBV7-2
length: 16
D: -
J: TRBJ2-1
size: -
CDR3: CASFRDGSGAYNEQFF
DNA: TGTGCCAGCTTCAGGGACGGGAGCGGCGCCTACAATGAGCAGTTCTTC

V: TRBV9
length: 15
D: TRBD1
J: TRBJ2-2
size: once
CDR3: CASSVGTGSGGELFF
DNA: TGTGCCAGCAGCGTAGGGACAGGGTCAGGCGGGGAGCTGTTTTTT

V: TRBV7-8
length: 16
D: -
J: TRBJ2-2
size: -
CDR3: CASSLASGAFTGELFF
DNA: TGTGCCAGCAGCTTAGCTTCCGGGGCCTTCACCGGGGAGCTGTTTTTT

V: TRBV11-2
length: 17
D: -
J: TRBJ2-2
size: once
CDR3: CASSLVGGVAITGELFF
DNA: TGTGCCAGCAGCTTAGTCGGGGGCGTAGCGATCACCGGGGAGCTGTTTTTT

V: TRBV19
length: 13
D: TRBD1
J: TRBJ1-6
size: -
CDR3: CASRRGLDSPLHF
DNA: TGTGCCAGTAGGAGGGGGCTGGATTCACCCCTCCACTTT

V: TRBV19
length: 15
D: -
J: TRBJ1-3
size: -
CDR3: CASIQRVGEGNTIYF
DNA: TGTGCCAGTATCCAGAGGGTAGGGGAAGGAAACACCATATATTTT

V: TRBV6-5
length: 15
D: TRBD1
J: TRBJ1-1
size: -
CDR3: CASSQTTGGRTEAFF
DNA: TGTGCCAGCAGCCAAACGACAGGGGGCCGCACTGAAGCTTTCTTT

V: TRBV7-9
length: 18
D: TRBD2
J: TRBJ2-2
size: -
CDR3: CASSLAIGSSGSTGELFF
DNA: TGTGCCAGCAGCTTAGCCATAGGGTCTAGCGGGAGTACCGGGGAGCTGTTTTTT

V: TRBV6-5
length: 14
D: -
J: TRBJ2-3
size: -
CDR3: CASSPLSSTDTQYF
DNA: TGTGCCAGCAGTCCCCTCTCTAGCACAGATACGCAGTATTTT

V: TRBV6-6
length: 14
D: TRBD2
J: TRBJ2-7
size: -
CDR3: CASSPGLAPGEQYF
DNA: TGTGCCAGCAGCCCCGGACTAGCGCCGGGCGAGCAGTACTTC

V: TRBV5-1
length: 15
D: TRBD2
J: TRBJ2-5
size: -
CDR3: CASSLGLAMGETQYF
DNA: TGCGCCAGCAGCCTGGGACTAGCTATGGGTGAGACCCAGTACTTC

V: TRBV21-1
length: 16
D: -
J: TRBJ2-3
size: -
CDR3: CASSKGNSGSPDTQYF
DNA: TGTGCCAGCAGCAAAGGGAATAGCGGGAGCCCAGATACGCAGTATTTT

V: TRBV6-5
length: 14
D: -
J: TRBJ1-2
size: -
CDR3: CASSYSIVSYGYTF
DNA: TGTGCCAGCAGTTACTCGATTGTGAGCTATGGCTACACCTTC

V: TRBV28
length: 15
D: TRBD1
J: TRBJ1-1
size: -
CDR3: CASSLRTGWSTEAFF
DNA: TGTGCCAGCAGTTTACGGACAGGGTGGTCCACTGAAGCTTTCTTT

V: TRBV7-7
length: 13
D: TRBD1
J: TRBJ2-5
size: -
CDR3: CASSRDRGETQYF
DNA: TGTGCCAGCAGCCGAGACAGGGGAGAGACCCAGTACTTC

V: TRBV28
length: 13
D: -
J: TRBJ2-7
size: -
CDR3: CASSFEPYYEQYF
DNA: TGTGCCAGCAGTTTCGAGCCTTATTACGAGCAGTACTTC

V: TRBV6-6
length: 13
D: -
J: TRBJ2-2
size: once
CDR3: CASSNINTGELFF
DNA: TGTGCCAGCAGTAACATCAACACCGGGGAGCTGTTTTTT

V: TRBV7-9
length: 15
D: TRBD2
J: TRBJ2-7
size: -
CDR3: CASSAGLADSYEQYF
DNA: TGTGCCAGCAGCGCGGGACTAGCGGACTCCTACGAGCAGTACTTC